Below are 12 T cell receptor beta chains sequenced from a single sample in a study of spatial heterogeneity in lung cancer. Time point in this sample: sample taken at primary tumor resection. TCRdb processed the 5' RACE reads anew with MiXCR; each CDR3 protein has one entry. The table lists fewer than 9,500 distinct CDR3 sequences, 9.7% of them singletons. The source material was normal lung tissue next to the tumor, sampled at surgery. The receptors come from a male donor with early-stage non-small cell lung cancer.

By frequency in the sample, this clonotype is medium-sized. The J gene is TRBJ2-7, the V gene TRBV6-6, with 16 bases identical to TRBD2. Germline lookup yields CDR1 MNHNY and CDR2 SVGAGI (reference sequence). The CDR3 contains 17 residues. V lost 5 bases, J lost 4 bases, and 8 bases stayed unmatched. The CDR3 DNA is TGTGCCAGCAGTACGCCGGGACTAGCGGGAGGGCCATACGAGCAGTACTTC. Residues: CASSTPGLAGGPYEQYF.

By share, this clonotype ranks as medium-sized. The chain recombines TRBV5-4 with TRBJ2-5; the D gene could be TRBD1 or TRBD2 (6 bases each). Germline V gene lookup returns CDR1 SGHNT and CDR2 YYREEE (reference sequence). The CDR3 has 16 amino acids. Trimming removed 0 bases at V and 5 bases at J, with 17 bases between. The CDR3 coding sequence is TGTGCCAGCAGCTTGGAGGGGGGCCGAGCAGCGGAGACCCAGTACTTC. It encodes CASSLEGGRAAETQYF.

This clonotype has ten or more counts. The chain recombines TRBV10-3 with TRBJ1-6; D is possibly TRBD1 (5 bases). CDR3 size: 14 residues. Germline V gene sequence: CDR1 ENHRY, CDR2 SYGVKD. V was cut by 6 bases and J by 7 bases, with 13 bases left in between. The CDR3 nucleotides are TGTGCCATCAGCGGGGACCAGGGAAATTCACCCCTCCACTTT. Amino acids: CAISGDQGNSPLHF.

This clonotype was seen repeatedly, ten times or more. This chain joins TRBV7-2 and TRBJ2-3; either TRBD1 or TRBD2 may fit D (5 bases each). CDR3 length equals 14 residues. Trimming removed 2 bases from V and 10 bases from J, with 16 bases in between. Germline CDR1 reads SGHTA; CDR2 reads FQGNSA. As DNA, the CDR3 is TGTGCCAGCAGCTTATTAACTAGGGGTCGAGCGCAGTATTTT. This gives the protein CASSLLTRGRAQYF. Looking up the rest from reference TRBV7-2 and TRBJ2-3 gives the full variable domain: GAGVSQSPSNKVTEKGKDVELRCDPISGHTALYWYRQSLGQGLEFLIYFQGNSAPDKSGLPSDRFSAERTGGSVSTLTIQRTQQEDSAVYLCASSLLTRGRAQYFGPGTRLTVL.

This clonotype was seen at least ten times. The chain is built from TRBV12-3 or TRBV12-4 and TRBJ1-6, with 7 bases lining up with TRBD1. The CDR3 consists of 15 residues. The ends lost 7 bases at V and 7 bases at J; junction bases unmatched: 10. In DNA, the CDR3 is TGTGCCAGCACCCCCCAGGGGGAAATAAATTCACCCCTCCACTTT. Translation: CASTPQGEINSPLHF.

This clonotype has at least ten counts. The CDR3 spells CASSLPRGGVSYEQYF. CDR3 bases: TGTGCCAGCAGCTTACCCCGGGGGGGGGTTTCCTACGAGCAGTACTTC. The rearrangement joins TRBV11-2 to TRBJ2-7; 8 bases match TRBD2. CDR3 size: 16 residues. Trimming removed 2 bases from V and 1 base from J; junction bases left unmatched: 7. Germline V gives CDR1 SGHAT, CDR2 FQNNGV.

This clonotype was counted ten times or more. The V call is TRBV7-6, the J call TRBJ2-7; tentative D call: TRBD1 (7 bases). Germline CDR1 is SGHVS and CDR2 is FNYEAQ. This CDR3 is built from 13 residues. Between the trimmed V and J ends, which lost 5 bases and 2 bases, there was a span of 10 bases. DNA of the CDR3: TGTGCCAGCAGCGGAGGGACAGCCTACGAGCAGTACTTC. It encodes CASSGGTAYEQYF.

This clonotype has at least ten counts. V and J are TRBV7-2 and TRBJ2-1; D gene unclear. There are 16 residues in the CDR3. V lost 5 bases, J lost 0 bases, and 14 bases lay in between. The germline CDR1 and CDR2 sequences are SGHTA and FQGNSA. CDR3 sequence: CASSLASPSSYNEQFF. The CDR3 bases are TGTGCCAGCAGCCTGGCATCTCCGAGCTCCTACAATGAGCAGTTCTTC. Complete variable domain (other parts from reference TRBV7-2 and TRBJ2-1): GAGVSQSPSNKVTEKGKDVELRCDPISGHTALYWYRQSLGQGLEFLIYFQGNSAPDKSGLPSDRFSAERTGGSVSTLTIQRTQQEDSAVYLCASSLASPSSYNEQFFGPGTRLTVL.

This clonotype is labeled medium-sized. The chain recombines TRBV28 with TRBJ2-6, with 13 positions matching TRBD2. V was clipped by 2 bases and J by 3 bases; unmatched bases: 7. The germline V gene encodes CDR1 MDHEN and CDR2 SYDVKM. The CDR3 consists of 19 residues. Here the CDR3 DNA reads TGTGCCAGCAGTTTAATAGGACTAGCGGGAGCTGGTGGGGCCAACGTCCTGACTTTC. This codes for CASSLIGLAGAGGANVLTF.

This clonotype was detected many times. This chain joins TRBV20-1 and TRBJ2-3, with TRBD1 matching 7 bases. CDR1 and CDR2 from the germline V gene are DFQATT and SNEGSKA (reference sequence). The V segment lost 7 bases and the J segment 0 bases; nucleotides outside the gene matches: 7. There are 14 residues in the CDR3. In DNA form, the CDR3 reads TGCAGTGGCAAACAGGGGCCAAGCACAGATACGCAGTATTTT. Amino acid sequence: CSGKQGPSTDTQYF.

This chain joins TRBV25-1 and TRBJ2-5; D is unresolved. V lost 1 base to trimming and J lost 1 base, with 7 bases between them. Germline V CDR1 and CDR2: MGHDK, SYGVNS. This CDR3 comprises 14 residues. The DNA of the CDR3 is TGTGCCAGCAGTGAATCCAGGTTCCAAGAGACCCAGTACTTC. Protein product: CASSESRFQETQYF.

The sample holds many counts of this clonotype. The CDR3 here is CSAEGAGGVYGYTF. The CDR3 DNA reads TGCAGTGCCGAAGGGGCAGGGGGCGTCTATGGCTACACCTTC. V and J are TRBV20-1 and TRBJ1-2, with 8 bases that match TRBD1. Germline V lookup: CDR1 DFQATT, CDR2 SNEGSKA (reference sequence). The CDR3 consists of 14 residues. With 6 bases clipped from V and 4 bases from J, the junction kept 10 bases outside the gene matches.